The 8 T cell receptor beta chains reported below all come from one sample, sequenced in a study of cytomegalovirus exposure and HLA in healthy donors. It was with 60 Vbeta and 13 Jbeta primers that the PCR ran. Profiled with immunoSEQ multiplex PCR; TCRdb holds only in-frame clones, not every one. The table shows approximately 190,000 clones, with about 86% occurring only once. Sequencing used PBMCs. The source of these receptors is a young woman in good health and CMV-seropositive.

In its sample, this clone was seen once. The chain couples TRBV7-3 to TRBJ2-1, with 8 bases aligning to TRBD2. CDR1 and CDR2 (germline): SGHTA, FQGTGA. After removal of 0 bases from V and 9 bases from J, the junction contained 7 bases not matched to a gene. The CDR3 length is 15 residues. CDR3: CASSLTSGTTPEQFF. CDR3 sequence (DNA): TGTGCCAGCAGCTTAACTAGCGGGACCACCCCTGAGCAGTTCTTC.

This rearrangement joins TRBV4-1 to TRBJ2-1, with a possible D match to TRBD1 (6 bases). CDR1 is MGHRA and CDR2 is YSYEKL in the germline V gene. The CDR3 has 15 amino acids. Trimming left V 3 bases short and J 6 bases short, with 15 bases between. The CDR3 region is CASSHDRSFGNEQFF. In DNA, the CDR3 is TGCGCCAGCAGCCATGACAGGAGCTTCGGCAATGAGCAGTTCTTC.

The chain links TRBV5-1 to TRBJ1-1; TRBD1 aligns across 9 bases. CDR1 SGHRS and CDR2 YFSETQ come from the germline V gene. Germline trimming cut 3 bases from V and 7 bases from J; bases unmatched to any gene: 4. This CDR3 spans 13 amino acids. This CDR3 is CASSSRQGGEAFF. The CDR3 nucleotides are TGCGCCAGCAGCTCCCGACAGGGGGGTGAAGCTTTCTTT.

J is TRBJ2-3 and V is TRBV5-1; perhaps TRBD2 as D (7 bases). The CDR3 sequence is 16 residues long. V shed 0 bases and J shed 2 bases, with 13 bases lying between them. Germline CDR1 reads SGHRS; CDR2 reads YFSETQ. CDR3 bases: TGCGCCAGCAGCTTGGGTGTGGGGGGGGCCACAGATACGCAGTATTTT. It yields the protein CASSLGVGGATDTQYF.

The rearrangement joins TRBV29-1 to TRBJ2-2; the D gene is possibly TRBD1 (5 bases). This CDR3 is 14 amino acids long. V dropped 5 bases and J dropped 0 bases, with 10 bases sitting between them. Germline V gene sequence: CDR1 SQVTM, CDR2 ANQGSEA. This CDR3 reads CSVRQGSNTGELFF. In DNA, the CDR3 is TGCAGCGTTCGGCAGGGCTCGAACACCGGGGAGCTGTTTTTT.

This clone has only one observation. CDR3 sequence (DNA): TGCGCCAGCAGCGTTCCGGGACAGGGGGACTACGAGCAGTACTTC. It translates to CASSVPGQGDYEQYF. This chain connects TRBV4-1 to TRBJ2-5; 11 positions agree with TRBD1. The J call may be wrong; the DNA end is better matched by TRBJ2-7. CDR1 MGHRA and CDR2 YSYEKL come from the germline V gene. This CDR3 is built from 15 residues.

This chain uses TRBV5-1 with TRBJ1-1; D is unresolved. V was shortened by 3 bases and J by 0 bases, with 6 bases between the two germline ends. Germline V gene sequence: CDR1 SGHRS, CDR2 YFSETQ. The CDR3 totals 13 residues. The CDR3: CASSSNLNTEAFF. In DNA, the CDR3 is TGCGCCAGCAGCTCCAATTTGAACACTGAAGCTTTCTTT.

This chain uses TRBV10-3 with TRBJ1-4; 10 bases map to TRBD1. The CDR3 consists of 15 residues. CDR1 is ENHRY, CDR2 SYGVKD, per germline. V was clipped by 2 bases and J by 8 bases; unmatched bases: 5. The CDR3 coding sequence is TGTGCCATCAGTGAGGGGACAGGGGAAAGCGAAAAACTGTTTTTT. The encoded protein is CAISEGTGESEKLFF.